This T cell receptor (beta chain) was sequenced for a study of cytotoxic CD8 clonotypes in ibrutinib-treated CLL. Overall study context: The taking of response samples occurred after a median 12 months of treatment, with a range of 6 to 36.

This table comes from immunoSEQ multiplex PCR, and its TCRdb copy is limited to in-frame clones, with some not included. The repertoire has over 120,000 clones, 70% to 80% of them found once; the top ten carry 4.5% to 6.5%. From germline, CDR1 is SSHAT and CDR2 FNYEAQ (reference sequence). The CDR3 has 17 residues. After removal of 5 bases from V and 1 base from J, the junction contained 9 bases not matched to a gene. The clonotype comes from a human donor with chronic lymphocytic leukemia. The source material was PBMCs, sampled after 24 months of ibrutinib treatment. The rearrangement uses TRBV7-7 and TRBJ2-3; 10 bases align to TRBD2. The CDR3 spells CASSRLAGALGTDTQYF. The CDR3 nucleotides are TGTGCCAGCAGCCGCCTAGCGGGAGCCCTTGGCACAGATACGCAGTATTTT.